This TCR beta chain is drawn from a study of cytomegalovirus exposure and HLA in healthy donors. A word on this clone: The target antigen is unknown.

Deletions cut 1 base from V and 0 bases from J, with 7 bases between. Germline CDR1 is LNHDA and CDR2 is SQIVND (reference sequence). The CDR3 length is 14 residues. Overall study results and limits: There were under 200 TCR beta chains listed as cytomegalovirus-associated.

Primers: 60 Vbeta forward and 13 Jbeta reverse. Method: immunoSEQ multiplex PCR; TCRdb's copy keeps in-frame clones and lacks some. Among around 50,000 clones listed, 45% to 70% were seen once. Specimen: PBMCs. The chain has TRBV19 and TRBJ2-7, with TRBD1 as a possible D gene (5 bases). The receptor's source is a human donor in good health. CDR3 nucleotide sequence: TGTGCCAGTAGTATAGGGGGCCTCTCCTACGAGCAGTACTTC. This codes for CASSIGGLSYEQYF.